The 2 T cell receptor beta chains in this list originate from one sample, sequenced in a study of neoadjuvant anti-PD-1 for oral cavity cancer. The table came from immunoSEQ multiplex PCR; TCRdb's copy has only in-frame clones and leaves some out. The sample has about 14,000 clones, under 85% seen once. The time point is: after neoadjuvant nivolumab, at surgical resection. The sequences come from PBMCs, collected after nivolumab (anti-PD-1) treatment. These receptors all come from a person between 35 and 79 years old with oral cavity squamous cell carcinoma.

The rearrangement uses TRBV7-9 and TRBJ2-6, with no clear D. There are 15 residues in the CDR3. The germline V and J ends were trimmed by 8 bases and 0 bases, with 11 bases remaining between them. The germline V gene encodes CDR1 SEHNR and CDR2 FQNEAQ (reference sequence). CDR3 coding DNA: TGTGCCAGCGGCGGCAGACGCTCTGGGGCCAACGTCCTGACTTTC. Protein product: CASGGRRSGANVLTF.

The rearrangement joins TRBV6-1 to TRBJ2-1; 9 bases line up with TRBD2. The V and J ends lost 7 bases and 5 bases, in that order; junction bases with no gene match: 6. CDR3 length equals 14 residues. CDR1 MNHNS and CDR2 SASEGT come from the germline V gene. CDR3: CASTIAGEHNEQFF. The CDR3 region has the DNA TGTGCCAGCACCATAGCGGGGGAGCACAATGAGCAGTTCTTC.